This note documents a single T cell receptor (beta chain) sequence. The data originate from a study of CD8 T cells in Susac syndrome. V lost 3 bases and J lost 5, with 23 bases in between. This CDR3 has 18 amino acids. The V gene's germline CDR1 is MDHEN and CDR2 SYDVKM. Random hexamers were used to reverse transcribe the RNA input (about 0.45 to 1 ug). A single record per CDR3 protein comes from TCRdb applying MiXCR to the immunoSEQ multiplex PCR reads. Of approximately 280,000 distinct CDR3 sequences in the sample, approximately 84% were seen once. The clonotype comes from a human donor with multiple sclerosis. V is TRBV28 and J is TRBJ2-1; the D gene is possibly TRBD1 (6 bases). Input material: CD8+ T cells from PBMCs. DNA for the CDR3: TGTGCCAGCAGTTTCCAACCCTGGACAGTCTTCTACAACAATGAGCAGTTCTTC. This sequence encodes CASSFQPWTVFYNNEQFF.